What follows is one T cell receptor beta chain and its context. As yet, its antigen is unknown. The donors were healthy bone marrow donors. Primers included in the PCR were 60 Vbeta and 13 Jbeta primers. This table comes from immunoSEQ multiplex PCR, and its TCRdb copy is limited to in-frame clones, with some not included. This sample has 130,000 to 150,000 clones, with under 85% found just once. These data belong to a study of cytomegalovirus exposure and HLA in healthy donors. Study-wide context: Early released data comprised around 80 million unique TCRs from HLA-typed donors.

Germline loops: CDR1 SGHTA, CDR2 FQGNSA. CDR3 length equals 19 residues. Trimming cost V 5 bases and J 5 bases; bases outside gene matches: 14. Study-level results: A few V segments could not be told apart, such as TRBV6-2 and TRBV6-3, and were left out. Overall, roughly 170 TCR beta chains were annotated as cytomegalovirus-associated.

The clonotype originates from a middle-aged woman in good health and CMV-seropositive. This chain joins TRBV7-2 and TRBJ2-5, with 16 bases identical to TRBD2. The sample comprised PBMCs. Written as DNA, the CDR3 is TGTGCCAGCAGCCCCGGGACTAGCGGGGGGGCTCGGGCGTGGGAGACCCAGTACTTC. Protein product: CASSPGTSGGARAWETQYF.